A selection of T cell receptor beta chains follows, all from one sample in a study of cytomegalovirus exposure and HLA in healthy donors. TCRdb's table, derived via immunoSEQ multiplex PCR, lists solely in-frame clones and lacks some. Of approximately 110,000 clones in the sample, around two thirds are singletons; the top ten hold 3.8%. The sequenced sample consisted of PBMCs. These receptors were taken from a man younger than 45 in good health and CMV-seropositive. Each CDR3 is given with its conserved first and last residue. The order of the fields is D gene, V gene, J gene, clone size, CDR3 DNA, CDR3 protein. The D gene is left open where the match is weak. Some rows have no size entry. The others give once, few or many, or a class for an expanded clone.

NA	TRBV19	TRBJ2-7	NA	TGTGCCAGTAGTCCTCTAGGGGCTCATTACGAGCAGTACTTC	CASSPLGAHYEQYF
TRBD1	TRBV5-4	TRBJ2-7	few	TGTGCCAGCAGCCCCGGGACAGCCCCCTGGGAGCAGTACTTC	CASSPGTAPWEQYF
TRBD1	TRBV7-9	TRBJ2-7	NA	TGTGCCAGCAGCGCCTCCGGGACAGGAACCTACGTGGAGTACTTC	CASSASGTGTYVEYF
TRBD2	TRBV18	TRBJ2-1	NA	TGTGCCAGCTCACCGCTAGCGGGGGGAGGTGAGCAGTTCTTC	CASSPLAGGGEQFF
NA	TRBV5-4	TRBJ1-1	NA	TGTGCCAGCCGCTTCGGGTTGAACACTGAAGCTTTCTTT	CASRFGLNTEAFF
NA	TRBV10-3	TRBJ1-5	NA	TGTGCCATCAGTGAACCGGGAACTGACAATCAGCCCCAGCATTTT	CAISEPGTDNQPQHF
TRBD1	TRBV5-1	TRBJ2-7	NA	TGCGCCAGCAGCTCGGGACAGAGCTACGAGCAGTACTTC	CASSSGQSYEQYF
TRBD2	TRBV19	TRBJ2-7	NA	TGTGCCAGTAGTGCCGGTCTAGCGGGGAACTACGAGCAGTACTTC	CASSAGLAGNYEQYF
NA	TRBV11-2	TRBJ1-1	NA	TGTGCCAGCAGCTTCGGAAGGAGTACTGAAGCTTTCTTT	CASSFGRSTEAFF
TRBD2	TRBV18	TRBJ2-3	NA	TGTGCCAGCTCACCAGAGCGGGGGATAACAGATACGCAGTATTTT	CASSPERGITDTQYF
TRBD1	TRBV6-6	TRBJ1-1	NA	TGTGCCAGCAGTCAAAATCCACAGGGGGGCACTGAAGCTTTCTTT	CASSQNPQGGTEAFF
NA	TRBV4-1	TRBJ2-7	NA	TGCGCCAGCAGCCAAGGCGGGCGCAGCATCTACGAGCAGTACTTC	CASSQGGRSIYEQYF
NA	TRBV19	TRBJ1-6	NA	TGTGCCGCCGCTCGGGGGTCTTCACCCCTCCACTTT	CAAARGSSPLHF
NA	TRBV7-8	TRBJ1-1	NA	TGTGCCACCCGACCGGGAGGCAGGACGAACACTGAAGCTTTCTTT	CATRPGGRTNTEAFF
TRBD2	TRBV29-1	TRBJ2-3	NA	TGCAGCGTTCCGGCTAGCGGGGGGACAGATACGCAGTATTTT	CSVPASGGTDTQYF
NA	TRBV30	TRBJ1-2	NA	TGTGCCTGGAGGAGAGGAGGCTACACCTTC	CAWRRGGYTF
TRBD1	TRBV6-1	TRBJ2-2	NA	TGTGCCAGCAACAGGGGCTTTTCGAACACCGGGGAGCTGTTTTTT	CASNRGFSNTGELFF
NA	TRBV28	TRBJ2-1	NA	TGTGCCAGCAGTTTCGTCCCGGGGTTATACAATGAGCAGTTCTTC	CASSFVPGLYNEQFF